The 26 T cell receptor beta chains below all came from one sample that was sequenced in a study of shared clonotypes between healthy human individuals. Here immunoSEQ multiplex PCR was the method, and the copy in TCRdb shows in-frame clones only, minus some. The sample carries 2 million to 3 million clones, 93% recorded once. Sequencing used naive CD4+ T cells from PBMCs. Indicated subset: CD45RA+ positively selected. These receptors all stem from a young man in good health. Some clones in this sample may be carry-over from other donors' samples.

The chain links TRBV7-2 to TRBJ2-7; 8 bases are shared with TRBD1. CDR1 and CDR2 (germline): SGHTA, FQGNSA. The CDR3 covers 13 residues. V trimming: 8 bases; J trimming: 6 bases; junction bases outside the gene matches: 9. DNA of the CDR3: TGTGCCAGCGGCGCCAGGGGGCGAGCCGAGCAGTACTTC. It translates to CASGARGRAEQYF. Full variable domain (remainder filled in from reference TRBV7-2 and TRBJ2-7): GAGVSQSPSNKVTEKGKDVELRCDPISGHTALYWYRQSLGQGLEFLIYFQGNSAPDKSGLPSDRFSAERTGGSVSTLTIQRTQQEDSAVYLCASGARGRAEQYFGPGTRLTVT.

Of note for this clone: Other DNA sequences in this sample translate to the same CDR3. The chain employs TRBV18 and TRBJ1-4; D not certain. This CDR3 spans 11 amino acids. CDR1 and CDR2 (germline): KGHSH, LQKENI. V lost 6 bases, J lost 7 bases, and 6 bases lay in between. The CDR3 region is CASSPGEKLFF. The CDR3 nucleotides are TGTGCCAGCTCTCCCGGTGAAAAACTGTTTTTT. Drawing the rest from reference TRBV18 and TRBJ1-4, the complete variable domain is NAGVMQNPRHLVRRRGQEARLRCSPMKGHSHVYWYRQLPEEGLKFMVYLQKENIIDESGMPKERFSAEFPKEGPSILRIQQVVRGDSAAYFCASSPGEKLFFGSGTQLSVL.

V gene TRBV11-2 combines with J gene TRBJ2-1; no clear D gene. With 2 bases removed from V and 0 bases from J, the gap between germline ends came to 14 bases. The CDR3 has 17 amino acids. Per germline, CDR1 SGHAT and CDR2 FQNNGV. The CDR3 is CASSLTPWASSYNEQFF. DNA of the CDR3: TGTGCCAGCAGCTTAACGCCATGGGCTAGCTCCTACAATGAGCAGTTCTTC.

The CDR3 DNA reads TGTGCCAGCAGCTTCCGGGACGGGGGTGGCAATGAGCAGTTCTTC. This codes for CASSFRDGGGNEQFF. The chain joins TRBV7-7 to TRBJ2-1; possibly TRBD2 for D (6 bases). This CDR3 spans 15 amino acids. Germline CDR1 is SSHAT and CDR2 is FNYEAQ (reference sequence). Trimming shortened V by 3 bases and J by 6 bases, and 15 bases separated the two germline ends.

The rearrangement links TRBV28 to TRBJ2-7; TRBD2 matches at 7 bases. V trimming: 10 bases; J trimming: 2 bases; junction bases outside the gene matches: 11. The CDR3 runs to 14 residues. Germline CDR1 and CDR2: MDHEN and SYDVKM. DNA for the CDR3: TGTGCCACCCAGCCCGGGACTATCACCTACGAGCAGTACTTC. Amino acids: CATQPGTITYEQYF.

The V gene is TRBV5-1, the J gene TRBJ2-5, with D maybe TRBD2 (5 bases). CDR1 and CDR2 from the germline V gene are SGHRS and YFSETQ. The CDR3 length is 15 residues. Trimming took 0 bases from V and 2 from J, leaving 11 bases between them. CDR3 protein: CASSLVTGIQETQYF. The CDR3 nucleotides read TGCGCCAGCAGCTTGGTCACGGGAATACAAGAGACCCAGTACTTC.

The chain links TRBV12-5 to TRBJ1-1, with 9 positions matching TRBD1. The CDR3 is made up of 14 amino acids. With 5 bases clipped from V and 1 base from J, the junction kept 2 bases outside the gene matches. CDR1 LGHNT and CDR2 FRNRAP come from the germline V gene. CDR3 amino acids: CASGVGQGNTEAFF. CDR3 coding DNA: TGTGCTAGTGGTGTGGGACAGGGGAACACTGAAGCTTTCTTT. The whole variable domain, remainder taken from reference TRBV12-5 and TRBJ1-1, is DARVTQTPRHKVTEMGQEVTMRCQPILGHNTVFWYRQTMMQGLELLAYFRNRAPLDDSGMPKDRFSAEMPDATLATLKIQPSEPRDSAVYFCASGVGQGNTEAFFGQGTRLTVV.

The chain has TRBV28 and TRBJ2-2; possibly TRBD1 or TRBD2 for D (5 bases each). CDR1 and CDR2 (germline): MDHEN, SYDVKM. This CDR3 region has 17 residues. V gave up 5 bases and J gave up 6 bases, with 22 bases separating them. CDR3 amino acids: CASSPNRWGSPSGELFF. The DNA of the CDR3 is TGTGCCAGCAGTCCCAACCGTTGGGGGAGTCCTTCCGGGGAGCTGTTTTTT.

This rearrangement joins TRBV2 to TRBJ2-3; 16 bases agree with TRBD2. The V gene's germline CDR1 is SNHLY and CDR2 FYNNEI. V lost 8 bases, J lost 5 bases, and 7 bases stayed unmatched. The CDR3 has 16 residues. CDR3 bases: TGTGCCAGCGGGGGGACTAGCGGGAGGGGTATAGATACGCAGTATTTT. As protein: CASGGTSGRGIDTQYF. The full variable domain, its missing parts supplied by reference TRBV2 and TRBJ2-3, is EPEVTQTPSHQVTQMGQEVILRCVPISNHLYFYWYRQILGQKVEFLVSFYNNEISEKSEIFDDQFSVERPDGSNFTLKIRSTKLEDSAMYFCASGGTSGRGIDTQYFGPGTRLTVL.

The genes are TRBV15 and TRBJ1-5, with TRBD1 identical over 7 bases. V dropped 0 bases and J dropped 4; count of bases not matched to a gene: 12. The CDR3 runs to 18 residues. CDR1 and CDR2 from the germline V gene are LNHNV and YYDKDF (reference sequence). The CDR3 loop is CATSRDSQWGQKNQPQHF. CDR3 nucleotide sequence: TGTGCCACCAGCAGAGATTCTCAGTGGGGACAGAAGAATCAGCCCCAGCATTTT. Full variable domain (outside the CDR3, taken from reference TRBV15 and TRBJ1-5): DAMVIQNPRYQVTQFGKPVTLSCSQTLNHNVMYWYQQKSSQAPKLLFHYYDKDFNNEADTPDNFQSRRPNTSFCFLDIRSPGLGDTAMYLCATSRDSQWGQKNQPQHFGDGTRLSIL.

This chain joins TRBV5-1 and TRBJ2-3, with 8 bases identical to TRBD1. Germline V gives CDR1 SGHRS, CDR2 YFSETQ. The length of the CDR3 is 16 residues. Trimming removed 4 bases from V and 2 bases from J; junction bases left unmatched: 9. The CDR3 coding sequence is TGCGCCAGCAGCCAGGACAGGGTTTTAGACACAGATACGCAGTATTTT. Protein product: CASSQDRVLDTDTQYF.

Remarks on this clone: Other DNA sequences of this sample code for an identical CDR3. V is TRBV27 and J is TRBJ2-6; D gene uncertain. This CDR3 comprises 14 residues. The ends were cut back, 5 bases at V and 1 base at J, with 6 bases in the middle. Germline V CDR1 and CDR2: MNHEY, SMNVEV (reference sequence). As DNA, the CDR3 is TGTGCCAGCAGTCCGATTTCTGGGGCCAACGTCCTGACTTTC. Amino acids: CASSPISGANVLTF.

The rearrangement uses TRBV2 and TRBJ1-1, with a possible D match to TRBD1 (5 bases). V lost 6 bases, J lost 2 bases, and 13 bases lay in between. CDR1 is SNHLY, CDR2 FYNNEI, per germline. This CDR3 is built from 14 residues. The CDR3 sequence is CASSLTGENTEAFF. The CDR3 region has the DNA TGTGCCAGCAGCTTAACAGGAGAAAACACTGAAGCTTTCTTT.

This rearrangement joins TRBV5-1 to TRBJ2-5; D possibly corresponds to TRBD2 (5 bases). The ends were cut back, 4 bases at V and 0 bases at J, with 10 bases in the middle. The germline V gene encodes CDR1 SGHRS and CDR2 YFSETQ. The CDR3 length is 14 residues. CDR3 bases: TGCGCCAGCAGCCCACTAGGGAACCAAGAGACCCAGTACTTC. It encodes CASSPLGNQETQYF.

V and J are TRBV2 and TRBJ2-7, with 7 bases identical to TRBD1. Germline V gene lookup returns CDR1 SNHLY and CDR2 FYNNEI. CDR3 length equals 15 residues. V dropped 5 bases and J dropped 1; count of bases not matched to a gene: 8. CDR3 loop: CASSTRQGTSYEQYF. CDR3 DNA: TGTGCCAGCAGTACCCGACAGGGAACGTCCTACGAGCAGTACTTC. The whole variable domain, remainder taken from reference TRBV2 and TRBJ2-7, is EPEVTQTPSHQVTQMGQEVILRCVPISNHLYFYWYRQILGQKVEFLVSFYNNEISEKSEIFDDQFSVERPDGSNFTLKIRSTKLEDSAMYFCASSTRQGTSYEQYFGPGTRLTVT.

This CDR3 reads CASSAYPGSSYNEQFF. CDR3 in DNA: TGTGCCAGCAGCGCCTATCCCGGGAGCTCCTACAATGAGCAGTTCTTC. This chain links TRBV4-2 with TRBJ2-1, with D tentatively TRBD2 (6 bases). Trimming removed 5 bases from V and 0 bases from J, with 14 bases in between. Looked up from germline, CDR1 is LGHNA and CDR2 is YNFKEQ. The length of the CDR3 is 16 residues.

The V gene is TRBV7-9, the J gene TRBJ2-1, with D maybe TRBD2 (6 bases). The CDR3 covers 15 residues. Germline assignment: CDR1 SEHNR and CDR2 FQNEAQ (reference sequence). Trimming removed 3 bases from V and 0 bases from J, with 9 bases in between. CDR3 residues: CASSFAGSSYNEQFF. DNA for the CDR3: TGTGCCAGCAGCTTCGCGGGGAGCTCCTACAATGAGCAGTTCTTC.

The gene calls are TRBV18 and TRBJ2-7; 8 nucleotides agree with TRBD1. CDR3 length: 15 amino acids. The junction had 6 bases not matched to a gene; V was cut back by 5 bases and J by 0 bases. CDR1 KGHSH and CDR2 LQKENI come from the germline V gene. CDR3 residues: CASSRTQGDSYEQYF. The CDR3 DNA follows: TGTGCCAGCTCAAGGACACAGGGGGACTCCTACGAGCAGTACTTC.

The genes are TRBV7-2 and TRBJ1-2; D not certain. V was shortened by 1 base and J by 4 bases, with 10 bases between the two germline ends. Germline values: CDR1 SGHTA, CDR2 FQGNSA. There are 14 residues in the CDR3. DNA for the CDR3: TGTGCCAGCAGCTTAGGCAGGACGGGCTATGGCTACACCTTC. Protein: CASSLGRTGYGYTF. The complete variable domain, with remaining parts taken from reference TRBV7-2 and TRBJ1-2, reads GAGVSQSPSNKVTEKGKDVELRCDPISGHTALYWYRQSLGQGLEFLIYFQGNSAPDKSGLPSDRFSAERTGGSVSTLTIQRTQQEDSAVYLCASSLGRTGYGYTFGSGTRLTVV.

CDR3 sequence: CASSRLRQGSYEQYF. For the CDR3, the DNA is TGTGCCAGCAGCCGCCTGCGACAGGGATCCTACGAGCAGTACTTC. The J gene is TRBJ2-7, the V gene TRBV7-9; 7 bases map to TRBD1. Per germline, CDR1 SEHNR and CDR2 FQNEAQ (reference sequence). The V and J ends lost 5 bases and 1 base, in that order; junction bases with no gene match: 8. The CDR3 length is 15 residues.

With respect to this clone: Other DNA sequences of this sample code for an identical CDR3. The chain joins TRBV9 to TRBJ1-1, with D uncertain. The CDR3 is 13 amino acids. The germline CDR1 and CDR2 sequences are SGDLS and YYNGEE. V was pared by 0 bases and J by 1 base, with 4 bases between. CDR3 DNA sequence: TGTGCCAGCAGCGTAGAATCGAACACTGAAGCTTTCTTT. This codes for CASSVESNTEAFF.

This chain joins TRBV9 and TRBJ1-3, with D unclear. The germline V gene encodes CDR1 SGDLS and CDR2 YYNGEE. This CDR3 is built from 15 residues. Trimming left V 4 bases short and J 4 bases short, with 15 bases between. CDR3 coding DNA: TGTGCCAGCAGCCCCCGAGTGGGTCCCGGAAACACCATATATTTT. Its protein product is CASSPRVGPGNTIYF. The full variable domain, with the rest looked up from reference TRBV9 and TRBJ1-3, is DSGVTQTPKHLITATGQRVTLRCSPRSGDLSVYWYQQSLDQGLQFLIQYYNGEERAKGNILERFSAQQFPDLHSELNLSSLELGDSALYFCASSPRVGPGNTIYFGEGSWLTVV.

The sample holds one count of this clone. The gene calls are TRBV4-1 and TRBJ2-3; D remains unclear. Trimming shortened V by 1 base and J by 0 bases, and 14 bases separated the two germline ends. The germline V gene has CDR1 MGHRA and CDR2 YSYEKL. The CDR3 has 17 residues. The CDR3 loop is CASSQGARVTSTDTQYF. For the CDR3, the DNA is TGCGCCAGCAGCCAAGGCGCTCGGGTAACTAGCACAGATACGCAGTATTTT.

This clone showed up just once. The chain combines TRBV7-9 with TRBJ2-1, with D tentatively TRBD2 (5 bases). Germline V gives CDR1 SEHNR, CDR2 FQNEAQ (reference sequence). V lost 1 base and J 4 bases, leaving 14 bases between the germline ends. The CDR3 extends over 16 amino acids. The CDR3 DNA reads TGTGCCAGCAGCTTAGACATGAGCAGGAGGTACAATGAGCAGTTCTTC. This codes for CASSLDMSRRYNEQFF.

The chain employs TRBV6-1 and TRBJ2-3, with unresolved D. Per germline, CDR1 MNHNS and CDR2 SASEGT. V lost 11 bases and J lost 9, with 27 bases in between. This CDR3 comprises 15 residues. The CDR3 coding sequence is TGTGCCGGTCGAAAGGACGGTGCTTTATTGGAGACGCAGTATTTT. Residues: CAGRKDGALLETQYF.

This chain connects TRBV18 to TRBJ2-1; possibly TRBD1 for D (5 bases). The CDR3 runs to 13 residues. V shed 1 base and J shed 7 bases, with 8 bases lying between them. CDR1 KGHSH and CDR2 LQKENI come from the germline V gene. The CDR3 region is CASSPRGQNEQFF. CDR3 sequence (DNA): TGTGCCAGCTCACCACGGGGCCAAAATGAGCAGTTCTTC.